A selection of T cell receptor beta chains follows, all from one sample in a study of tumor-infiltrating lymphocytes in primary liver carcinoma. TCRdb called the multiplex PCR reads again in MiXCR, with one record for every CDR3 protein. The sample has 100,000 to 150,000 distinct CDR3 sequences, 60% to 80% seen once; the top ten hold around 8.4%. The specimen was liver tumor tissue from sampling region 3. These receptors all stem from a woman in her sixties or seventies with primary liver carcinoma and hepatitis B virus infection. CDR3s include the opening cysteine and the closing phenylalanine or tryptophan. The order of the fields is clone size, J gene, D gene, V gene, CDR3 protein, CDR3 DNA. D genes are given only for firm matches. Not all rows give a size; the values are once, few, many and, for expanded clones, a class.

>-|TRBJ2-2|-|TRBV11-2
CASSSLQSGIGELFF
TGTGCTAGCAGCTCGCTACAATCAGGCATCGGGGAGCTGTTTTTT
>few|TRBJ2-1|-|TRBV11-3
CANRSGVKEQFF
TGTGCCAACAGATCGGGGGTGAAAGAGCAGTTCTTC
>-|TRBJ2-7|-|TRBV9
CASSVSPGTYEQYF
TGTGCCAGCAGCGTATCTCCAGGGACCTACGAGCAGTACTTC
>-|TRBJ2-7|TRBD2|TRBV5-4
CASSRPGGTYEHYF
TGTGCCAGCAGCCGGCCGGGAGGTACCTACGAGCACTACTTC
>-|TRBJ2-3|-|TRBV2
CASSERGDSRDTQYF
TGTGCCAGCAGTGAAAGGGGGGACAGTCGGGATACGCAGTATTTT
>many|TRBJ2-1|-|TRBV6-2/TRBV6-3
CASRGSQFGQFF
TGTGCCAGCAGGGGTTCTCAATTTGGGCAGTTCTTC
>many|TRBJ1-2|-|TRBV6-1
CASSEVLSNANYGYTF
TGTGCCAGCAGTGAGGTACTCAGCAATGCTAACTATGGCTACACCTTC
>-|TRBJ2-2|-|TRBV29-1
CSVVGRGVTGELLF
TGCAGCGTTGTCGGCAGGGGAGTTACCGGGGAGCTGTTATTT
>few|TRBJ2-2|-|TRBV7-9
CATEEKTTGELFF
TGTGCCACCGAAGAAAAAACCACCGGGGAGCTGTTTTTT
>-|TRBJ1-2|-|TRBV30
CAWSQGYGYTF
TGTGCCTGGAGCCAAGGCTATGGCTACACCTTC
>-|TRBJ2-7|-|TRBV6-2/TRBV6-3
CASTYIWGLGSYEQYF
TGTGCCAGCACTTACATTTGGGGGCTGGGCTCCTACGAGCAGTACTTC
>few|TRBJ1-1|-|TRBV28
CASSTQGPTEAFF
TGTGCCAGCAGTACCCAGGGGCCTACTGAAGCTTTCTTT
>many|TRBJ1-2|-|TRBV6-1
CASGWPYGYTF
TGTGCCAGCGGTTGGCCCTATGGCTACACCTTC
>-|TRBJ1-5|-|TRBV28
CASRFLRSQPQHF
TGTGCCAGCAGATTTCTGAGGTCGCAGCCCCAGCATTTT
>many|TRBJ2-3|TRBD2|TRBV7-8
CASSFGLAGVTDTQYF
TGTGCCAGCAGCTTTGGACTAGCGGGAGTCACAGATACGCAGTATTTT
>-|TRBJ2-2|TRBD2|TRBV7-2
CASSLGLAGGRSGLFF
TGTGCCAGCAGTTTAGGACTAGCGGGAGGGAGGTCGGGGCTGTTTTTT
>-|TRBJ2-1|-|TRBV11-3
CASSSPGAWTMGNEQFF
TGTGCCAGCAGCTCCCCGGGGGCGTGGACCATGGGCAACGAGCAGTTCTTC
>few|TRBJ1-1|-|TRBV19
CASRYASGGVTEAFF
TGTGCCAGTCGATACGCAAGCGGGGGAGTCACTGAAGCTTTCTTT
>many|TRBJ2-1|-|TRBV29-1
CSVESGDSYNEQFF
TGCAGCGTTGAATCGGGGGACTCCTACAATGAGCAGTTCTTC